This T cell receptor (beta chain) was observed in a study of blood T cell repertoires in COVID-19. How the authors handled the data: Estimation of nucleated cell counts was performed using reference gene primer amplification. Sequenced by immunoSEQ multiplex PCR; TCRdb stores in-frame clones only, minus some. That table gives V, J and clone size, and the DNA gave D and trimming. The sample lists 110,000 to 150,000 clones, around 77% occurring once. CDR1 SQVTM and CDR2 ANQGSEA come from the germline V gene. The CDR3 loop spans 11 amino acids. Trimming removed 4 bases from V and 7 bases from J, with 10 bases in between.

The clonotype originates from a man aged 50 or older with active or convalescent COVID-19. The V and J genes are TRBV29-1 and TRBJ1-1; D is unresolved. Sequenced sample: peripheral blood. The CDR3 nucleotides read TGCAGCGTTGGAGGATCCAGTGAAGCTTTCTTT. The encoded protein is CSVGGSSEAFF. The full variable domain, in which reference TRBV29-1 and TRBJ1-1 provide the parts outside the CDR3, is SAVISQKPSRDICQRGTSLTIQCQVDSQVTMMFWYRQQPGQSLTLIATANQGSEATYESGFVIDKFPISRPNLTFSTLTVSNMSPEDSSIYLCSVGGSSEAFFGQGTRLTVV.